This TCR beta chain was documented in a study of cytomegalovirus exposure and HLA in healthy donors. This CDR3 has 15 residues. V shed 4 bases, J shed 3 bases, and the junction held 3 bases outside the gene matches. Germline loops: CDR1 ENHRY, CDR2 SYGVKD. Primers included in the PCR were 60 Vbeta and 13 Jbeta primers. TCRdb's copy holds only in-frame clones and misses some; the assay was immunoSEQ multiplex PCR. Of around 190,000 clones listed, about 78% are singletons. This TCR was recovered from a woman aged 30 to 39 in good health and CMV-seronegative. The source material was PBMCs. The chain uses TRBV10-3 and TRBJ1-3, with TRBD1 matching over 10 bases. CDR3 sequence: CAISAGTGVGNTIYF. The CDR3 DNA reads TGTGCCATCAGTGCCGGGACAGGGGTTGGAAACACCATATATTTT.